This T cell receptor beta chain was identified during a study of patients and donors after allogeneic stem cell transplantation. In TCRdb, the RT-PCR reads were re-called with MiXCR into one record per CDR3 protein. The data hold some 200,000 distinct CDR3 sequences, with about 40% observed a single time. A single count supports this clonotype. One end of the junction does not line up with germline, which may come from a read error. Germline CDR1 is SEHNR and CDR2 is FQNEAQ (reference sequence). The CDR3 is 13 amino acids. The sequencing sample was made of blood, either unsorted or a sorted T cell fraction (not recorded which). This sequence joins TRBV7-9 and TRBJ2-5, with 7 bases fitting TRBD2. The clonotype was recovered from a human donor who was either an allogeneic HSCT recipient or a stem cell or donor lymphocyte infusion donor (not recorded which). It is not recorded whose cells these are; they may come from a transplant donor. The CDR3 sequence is CASSPAGEETPYF. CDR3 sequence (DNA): TGTGCCAGCAGCCCGGCGGGGGAAGAGACCCCGTACTTC.